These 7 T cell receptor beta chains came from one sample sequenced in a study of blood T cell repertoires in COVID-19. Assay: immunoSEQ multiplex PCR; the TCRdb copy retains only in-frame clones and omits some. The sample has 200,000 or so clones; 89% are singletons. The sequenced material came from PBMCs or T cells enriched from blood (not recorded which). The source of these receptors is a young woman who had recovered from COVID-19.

The CDR3 region has the DNA TGTGCCAGCTCACCAGTGGCAGGATCTAACACTGAAGCTTTCTTT. Protein sequence: CASSPVAGSNTEAFF. The rearrangement uses TRBV18 and TRBJ1-1; D ambiguous. The CDR3 is 15 amino acids. CDR1 and CDR2 from the germline V gene are KGHSH and LQKENI. The ends were cut back, 2 bases at V and 2 bases at J, with 12 bases in the middle.

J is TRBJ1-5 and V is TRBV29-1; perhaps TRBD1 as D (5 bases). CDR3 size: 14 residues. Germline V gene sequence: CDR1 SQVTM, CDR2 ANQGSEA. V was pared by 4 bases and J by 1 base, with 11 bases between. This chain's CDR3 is CSVVGQRSNQPQHF. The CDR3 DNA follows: TGCAGCGTTGTGGGGCAGCGAAGCAATCAGCCCCAGCATTTT. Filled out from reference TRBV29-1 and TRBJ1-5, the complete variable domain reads SAVISQKPSRDICQRGTSLTIQCQVDSQVTMMFWYRQQPGQSLTLIATANQGSEATYESGFVIDKFPISRPNLTFSTLTVSNMSPEDSSIYLCSVVGQRSNQPQHFGDGTRLSIL.

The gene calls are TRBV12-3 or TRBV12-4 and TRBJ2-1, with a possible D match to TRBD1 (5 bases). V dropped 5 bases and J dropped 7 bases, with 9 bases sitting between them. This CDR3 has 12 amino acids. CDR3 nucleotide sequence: TGTGCCAGCAGTCTGGGGCGTAATGAGCAGTTCTTC. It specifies CASSLGRNEQFF.

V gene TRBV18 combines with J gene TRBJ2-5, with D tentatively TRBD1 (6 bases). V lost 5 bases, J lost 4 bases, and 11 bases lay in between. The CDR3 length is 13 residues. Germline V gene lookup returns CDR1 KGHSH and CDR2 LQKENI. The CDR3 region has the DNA TGTGCCAGCTCATCAGCCAGGGGAGAGACCCAGTACTTC. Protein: CASSSARGETQYF.

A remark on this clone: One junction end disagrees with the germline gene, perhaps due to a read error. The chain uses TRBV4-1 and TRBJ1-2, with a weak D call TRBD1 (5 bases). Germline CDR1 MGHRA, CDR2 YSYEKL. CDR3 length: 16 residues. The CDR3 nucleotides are TGCGCCAGCAGCCAAGGGGGACGAGGAGGGATAAATGGCTACACTTTC. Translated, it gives CASSQGGRGGINGYTF.

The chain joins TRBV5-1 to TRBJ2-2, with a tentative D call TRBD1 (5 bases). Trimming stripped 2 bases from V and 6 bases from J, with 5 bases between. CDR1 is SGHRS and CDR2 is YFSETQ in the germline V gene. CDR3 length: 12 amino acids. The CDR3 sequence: CASSLQAGELFF. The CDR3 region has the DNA TGCGCCAGCAGCTTACAGGCCGGGGAGCTGTTTTTT.

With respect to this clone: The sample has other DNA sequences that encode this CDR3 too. The CDR3 loop reads CASSIRGQGAISSYNEQFF. The CDR3 DNA reads as TGTGCCAGTAGTATCAGGGGCCAGGGGGCGATTAGCTCCTACAATGAGCAGTTCTTC. This chain links TRBV19 with TRBJ2-1; 8 bases align to TRBD1. V dropped 3 bases and J dropped 0; count of bases not matched to a gene: 13. Germline V lookup: CDR1 LNHDA, CDR2 SQIVND (reference sequence). This CDR3 contains 19 residues.